These T cell receptor beta chains were read from a single sample in a study of neoadjuvant anti-PD-1 for oral cavity cancer. Method: immunoSEQ multiplex PCR; TCRdb's copy keeps in-frame clones and lacks some. The sample records tens of thousands of clones, more than 35% being singletons. Sequencing used tumor tissue, obtained after nivolumab (anti-PD-1) treatment. The receptors stem from a person aged 35-80 years with oral cavity squamous cell carcinoma. CDR3s include the opening cysteine and the closing phenylalanine or tryptophan. A D gene is named only where the DNA matches it firmly. Clone size is not always given. Where it is, it says once, few, many or a class for expanded clones.

abundance | d_gene | j_gene | v_gene | CDR3aa | CDR3nt
- | TRBD1 | TRBJ1-3 | TRBV4-1 | CASSYWGRGALAIYF | TGCGCCAGCAGCTATTGGGGCAGGGGGGCCCTCGCCATATATTTT
- | TRBD1 | TRBJ2-1 | TRBV7-2 | CASRRQGGSSEQFF | TGTGCCAGCAGGAGACAGGGTGGATCTAGTGAGCAGTTCTTC
- | - | TRBJ1-1 | TRBV27 | CASSLSRLAGTEAFF | TGTGCCAGCAGTTTATCCCGGCTTGCTGGGACTGAAGCTTTCTTT
- | - | TRBJ2-7 | TRBV2 | CASSRSGFSYEQYF | TGTGCCAGCAGTAGGAGCGGGTTCTCCTACGAGCAGTACTTC
many | TRBD1 | TRBJ2-2 | TRBV11-2 | CASRTGGSTGELFF | TGTGCCAGCAGGACAGGGGGCAGTACCGGGGAGCTGTTTTTT
- | - | TRBJ2-5 | TRBV30 | CAWSVLSGSETQYF | TGTGCCTGGAGTGTACTGTCAGGGTCCGAGACCCAGTACTTC
few | - | TRBJ1-2 | TRBV7-8 | CASSLDGGATYGYTF | TGTGCCAGCAGCTTAGATGGGGGTGCAACATATGGCTACACCTTC
- | - | TRBJ1-2 | TRBV18 | CASSPGHLYGYTF | TGTGCCAGCTCACCTGGGCACCTCTATGGCTACACCTTC
- | TRBD1 | TRBJ1-2 | TRBV29-1 | CSASGQGGYGYTF | TGCAGCGCCTCTGGACAGGGAGGCTATGGCTACACCTTC
- | - | TRBJ1-2 | TRBV6-5 | CASSYNYRQKSYTF | TGTGCCAGCAGTTACAACTATCGACAGAAGAGCTACACCTTC
- | - | TRBJ2-2 | TRBV30 | CAWSVQVHTGELFF | TGTGCCTGGAGTGTACAAGTTCACACCGGGGAGCTGTTTTTT
- | - | TRBJ2-3 | TRBV9 | CASSVATFVYGRKDTQYF | TGTGCCAGCAGCGTAGCTACTTTTGTGTATGGGAGGAAAGATACGCAGTATTTT
- | - | TRBJ1-2 | TRBV10-2 | CASSEAAVPRYGYTF | TGCGCCAGCAGTGAGGCAGCTGTCCCCCGTTATGGCTACACCTTC